Given below is one T cell receptor beta chain in context. This record comes from a study of CD8 T cells in Susac syndrome. The germline V and J ends were trimmed by 3 bases and 6 bases, with 12 bases remaining between them. This CDR3 contains 14 residues. The V gene's germline CDR1 is SEHNR and CDR2 FQNEAQ (reference sequence). The authors carried out high-throughput sequencing of TCR beta. They applied it to CD8+ and CD4+ T cells obtained from blood. Negative isolation yielded the CD8+ and CD4+ T cells, while FACS enriched the TEMRA cells. RNA totalling about 0.5 to 1 ug underwent reverse transcription with random hexamers. TCRdb processed the immunoSEQ multiplex PCR reads anew with MiXCR; each CDR3 protein has one entry. The table shows around 280,000 distinct CDR3 sequences, with roughly 81% occurring only once.

Material for sequencing was CD8+ T cells from PBMCs. The genes are TRBV7-9 and TRBJ2-1; possibly TRBD2 for D (7 bases). This receptor was taken from a human donor with multiple sclerosis. In DNA form, the CDR3 reads TGTGCCAGCAGCTTGCCCGGGGGGCGCAATGAGCAGTTCTTC. It encodes CASSLPGGRNEQFF.